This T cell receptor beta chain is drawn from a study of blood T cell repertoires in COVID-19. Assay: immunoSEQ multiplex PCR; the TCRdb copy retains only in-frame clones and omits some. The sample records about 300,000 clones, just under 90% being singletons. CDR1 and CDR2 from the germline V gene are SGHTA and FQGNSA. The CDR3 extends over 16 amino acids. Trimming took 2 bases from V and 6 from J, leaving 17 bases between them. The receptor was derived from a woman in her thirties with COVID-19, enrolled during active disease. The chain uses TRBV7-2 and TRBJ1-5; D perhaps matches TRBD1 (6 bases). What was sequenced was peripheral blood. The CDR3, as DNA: TGTGCCAGCAGCTTAAGTCGGACAGCGGACCTTCAGCCCCAGCATTTT. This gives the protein CASSLSRTADLQPQHF.